This is a list of T cell receptor beta chains from one sample in a study of T cells in Graves' hyperthyroidism and ophthalmopathy. TCRdb analysed the multiplex PCR reads with MiXCR anew, one entry per CDR3 protein. The sample lists about 400,000 distinct CDR3 sequences, approximately 15% seen once, with over 12% in the top ten. The sequenced sample consisted of blood. These TCRs come from a woman aged 18-29 years with Graves' hyperthyroidism. The CDR3 runs from the conserved cysteine through the conserved F or W. Each record gives: J gene, V gene, CDR3 length, CDR3 protein.

>TRBJ1-2|TRBV15|16
CATSRDFGWGKQDYTF
>TRBJ2-1|TRBV18|16
CASSLGVGGLTDEQFF
>TRBJ1-6|TRBV4-2|16
CASRQDPNGPSLPLHF
>TRBJ1-1|TRBV10-1|14
CASSEETGGTEAFF
>TRBJ2-7|TRBV28|14
CASSRSFPPYEQYF
>TRBJ2-3|TRBV18|16
CASSPGLAGAPDTQYF
>TRBJ2-2|TRBV13|11
CASTTGGELFF
>TRBJ1-1|TRBV20-1|13
CSASVTGYSLFFF
>TRBJ2-1|TRBV3-1|14
CASSQAGTRAEQFF
>TRBJ1-1|TRBV2|14
CASNPTRGATEAFF
>TRBJ2-3|TRBV6-4|15
CASSERGTPTDTQYF
>TRBJ1-3|TRBV6-1|14
CASSAAVGGNTIYF
>TRBJ1-1|TRBV19|15
CASSIRGQGLPEASF